These 21 T cell receptor beta chains share one sample of origin, sequenced in a study of T cells after yellow fever vaccination. MiXCR, applied by TCRdb to the 5' RACE reads, yields one record per CDR3 protein. The sample contains hundreds of thousands of distinct CDR3 sequences, 8% to 10% of which appear only once. The specimen comprised PBMCs, sampled on the day of the first yellow fever vaccination. Receptors were obtained from a man aged 18 to 29 who received the YFV17D yellow fever vaccine.

The gene calls are TRBV20-1 and TRBJ1-1; D might be TRBD1 (6 bases). The CDR3 has 12 amino acids. Germline loops: CDR1 DFQATT, CDR2 SNEGSKA (reference sequence). V was clipped by 6 bases and J by 2 bases, with 10 bases between them. DNA of the CDR3: TGCAGTGCGACCGGGACAAACACTGAAGCTTTCTTT. It specifies CSATGTNTEAFF.

This clonotype has more than one count but fewer than ten. This chain joins TRBV7-2 and TRBJ2-3, with TRBD2 matching over 11 bases. Germline CDR1 and CDR2: SGHTA and FQGNSA. V trimming: 5 bases; J trimming: 2 bases; junction bases outside the gene matches: 12. The CDR3 extends over 18 amino acids. The CDR3 sequence: CASSGGGLAGGITDTQYF. The CDR3, as DNA: TGTGCCAGCAGCGGCGGGGGGCTAGCGGGGGGTATCACAGATACGCAGTATTTT.

Here the CDR3 reads CASSSHSVGTQYF. Written as DNA, the CDR3 is TGTGCCAGCAGTTCTCATTCTGTAGGGACCCAGTACTTC. This chain connects TRBV12-3 or TRBV12-4 to TRBJ2-5; D uncertain. This CDR3 region has 13 residues. V lost 4 bases and J 7 bases, leaving 13 bases between the germline ends.

The chain carries TRBV7-9 and TRBJ2-7; either TRBD1 or TRBD2 may supply D (5 bases each). Trimming shortened V by 6 bases and J by 4 bases, and 22 bases separated the two germline ends. CDR3 length equals 16 residues. Per the germline V gene, CDR1 is SEHNR and CDR2 is FQNEAQ (reference sequence). CDR3 residues: CASSPEPGTGKYEQYF. Written as DNA, the CDR3 is TGTGCCAGCAGTCCGGAACCCGGGACGGGGAAATACGAGCAGTACTTC.

This clonotype was detected only a few times. In DNA, the CDR3 is TGTGCCAGCAGCTTAGTCTGGCACAGGGGGCAAGAGACCCAGTACTTC. This gives the protein CASSLVWHRGQETQYF. The chain combines TRBV7-8 with TRBJ2-5, with TRBD1 matching 8 bases. CDR3 length: 16 amino acids. V shed 1 base, J shed 2 bases, and the junction held 6 bases outside the gene matches. Germline-derived CDR1 and CDR2 are SGHVS and FQNEAQ.

This clonotype was observed a handful of times. This rearrangement joins TRBV20-1 to TRBJ2-7; tentatively, D is TRBD1 (6 bases). This CDR3 comprises 13 residues. The V gene's germline CDR1 is DFQATT and CDR2 SNEGSKA (reference sequence). The germline V and J ends were trimmed by 1 base and 2 bases, with 9 bases remaining between them. The CDR3 protein is CSARGYRAYEQYV. The CDR3 DNA sequence: TGCAGTGCTAGAGGGTACAGGGCCTACGAGCAGTACGTC.

The chain uses TRBV5-4 and TRBJ2-5; 10 nucleotides agree with TRBD2. Germline values: CDR1 SGHNT, CDR2 YYREEE (reference sequence). The CDR3 consists of 17 residues. Trimming removed 0 bases from V and 3 bases from J; junction bases left unmatched: 8. This CDR3 reads CASSLGTSGLRKETQYF. The CDR3 DNA is TGTGCCAGCAGCTTGGGGACTAGCGGTCTTAGGAAAGAGACCCAGTACTTC.

This clonotype was counted between two and nine times. The rearrangement links TRBV5-4 to TRBJ2-1, with 10 bases that match TRBD1. The CDR3 has 14 amino acids. Germline CDR1 SGHNT, CDR2 YYREEE (reference sequence). Trimming at V came to 4 bases and at J to 9 bases, leaving 7 bases not matched to a gene. Written as DNA, the CDR3 is TGTGCCAGCAGCCCGGGACAGGGGATGGGTGAGCAGTTCTTC. It yields the protein CASSPGQGMGEQFF. Variable domain in full (rest from reference TRBV5-4 and TRBJ2-1): ETGVTQSPTHLIKTRGQQVTLRCSSQSGHNTVSWYQQALGQGPQFIFQYYREEENGRGNFPPRFSGLQFPNYSSELNVNALELDDSALYLCASSPGQGMGEQFFGPGTRLTVL.

The V call is TRBV6-5, the J call TRBJ1-5, with D perhaps TRBD1 (5 bases). The germline V and J ends were trimmed by 2 bases and 7 bases, with 15 bases remaining between them. The CDR3 extends over 15 amino acids. Germline CDR1 is MNHEY and CDR2 is SVGAGI. The CDR3 nucleotides read TGTGCCAGCAGTTACGGGCAGGGAGGAGGGCAGCCCCAGCATTTT. It specifies CASSYGQGGGQPQHF.

The chain couples TRBV6-2 or TRBV6-3 to TRBJ2-1; D is perhaps TRBD1 (6 bases). The germline V gene has CDR1 MNHEY and CDR2 SVGEGT. The V gene lost 0 bases and the J gene lost 9 bases, with 15 bases spanning the gap. This CDR3 is built from 15 residues. CDR3 DNA: TGTGCCAGCAGTTACTCGCTAGCAGGGGCTACTGAGCAGTTCTTC. Its protein product is CASSYSLAGATEQFF.

This clonotype was seen only a few times. The chain couples TRBV14 to TRBJ2-1; TRBD2 is a possible D gene (6 bases). Germline CDR1 is SGHDN and CDR2 is FVKESK. This CDR3 has 20 residues. The V end was cut by 1 base, the J end by 2 bases, with 24 bases between. The CDR3 nucleotides are TGTGCCAGCAGCCAAGGGATCACTTTGCGGGGCAACTATGCCTACAATGAGCAGTTCTTC. Its translation: CASSQGITLRGNYAYNEQFF.

The sample holds a few counts of this clonotype. This sequence joins TRBV5-1 and TRBJ2-7; TRBD2 agrees at 14 bases. The J segment lost 7 bases and the V segment lost 6 bases, leaving 3 bases of the junction unmatched. CDR1 SGHRS and CDR2 YFSETQ come from the germline V gene. The CDR3 is made up of 13 amino acids. Here the CDR3 reads CASTWTSGGEQYF. DNA for the CDR3: TGCGCCAGCACCTGGACTAGCGGGGGGGAGCAGTACTTC. Combining the CDR3 with reference TRBV5-1 and TRBJ2-7 gives the whole variable domain KAGVTQTPRYLIKTRGQQVTLSCSPISGHRSVSWYQQTPGQGLQFLFEYFSETQRNKGNFPGRFSGRQFSNSRSEMNVSTLELGDSALYLCASTWTSGGEQYFGPGTRLTVT.

Many counts were recorded for this clonotype. The chain is built from TRBV7-2 and TRBJ1-6; no firm D call. With 2 bases removed from V and 8 bases from J, the gap between germline ends came to 4 bases. The CDR3 contains 12 residues. From germline, CDR1 is SGHTA and CDR2 FQGNSA. Here the CDR3 reads CASSLSHSPLHF. The CDR3 DNA sequence: TGTGCCAGCAGCTTATCCCATTCACCCCTCCACTTT.

The chain is built from TRBV5-1 and TRBJ2-1; D is ambiguous. In germline, CDR1 is SGHRS, CDR2 YFSETQ. V was trimmed by 0 bases and J by 10 bases, leaving 8 bases between them. The CDR3 totals 12 residues. In DNA, the CDR3 is TGCGCCAGCAGCTTGGAGGGTAGCGAGCAGTTCTTC. Translating gives CASSLEGSEQFF.

This clonotype appeared many times. The chain uses TRBV4-3 and TRBJ1-4; 8 bases are shared with TRBD1. V trimming: 2 bases; J trimming: 2 bases; junction bases outside the gene matches: 1. Germline loops: CDR1 LGHNA, CDR2 YSLEER. There are 15 residues in the CDR3. The CDR3 coding sequence is TGCGCCAGCAGCCAAACAGGGGGTACTAATGAAAAACTGTTTTTT. This gives the protein CASSQTGGTNEKLFF.

A few counts support this clonotype. This chain connects TRBV6-5 to TRBJ1-1; 7 bases fit TRBD1. In germline, CDR1 is MNHEY, CDR2 SVGAGI. With 2 bases clipped from V and 1 base from J, the junction kept 4 bases outside the gene matches. This CDR3 contains 15 residues. The CDR3 loop reads CASSYRGTANTEAFF. For the CDR3, the DNA is TGTGCCAGCAGTTACCGGGGGACAGCGAACACTGAAGCTTTCTTT.

The chain combines TRBV9 with TRBJ2-1, with 7 bases that match TRBD2. V gave up 0 bases and J gave up 5 bases; unmatched junction bases: 8. This CDR3 is built from 16 residues. Germline-derived CDR1 and CDR2 are SGDLS and YYNGEE. The CDR3 spells CASSVEEQRGNNEQFF. The DNA of the CDR3 is TGTGCCAGCAGCGTAGAAGAGCAGCGGGGAAACAATGAGCAGTTCTTC.

This clonotype was counted only a few times. V gene TRBV27 combines with J gene TRBJ2-2; D is uncertain. The V end was cut by 4 bases, the J end by 6 bases, with 6 bases between. The CDR3 sequence is 12 residues long. Germline assignment: CDR1 MNHEY and CDR2 SMNVEV (reference sequence). The CDR3 reads CASSSLAGELFF. CDR3 bases: TGTGCCAGCAGTTCCCTAGCCGGGGAGCTGTTTTTT.

This clonotype was picked up many times. This chain links TRBV27 with TRBJ1-4; 7 bases agree with TRBD1. This CDR3 has 19 amino acids. V shed 0 bases and J 8 bases; nucleotides not matched to a gene: 18. Germline CDR1 MNHEY, CDR2 SMNVEV (reference sequence). DNA for the CDR3: TGTGCCAGCAGTTTATCCCTCGGGACAGTAAAACCTGCAGACGAAAAACTGTTTTTT. It is translated as CASSLSLGTVKPADEKLFF.

This chain joins TRBV24-1 and TRBJ1-5, with D unclear. Trimming took off 3 bases at V and 3 bases at J, with 11 bases between the two ends. The CDR3 loop spans 15 amino acids. The germline V gene has CDR1 KGHDR and CDR2 SFDVKD. CDR3 sequence (DNA): TGTGCCACCAGTGATCCAACCCTGAACAATCAGCCCCAGCATTTT. This encodes CATSDPTLNNQPQHF.

This clonotype was seen a few times. The chain employs TRBV7-9 and TRBJ2-2; 9 bases fit TRBD1. The CDR3 length is 15 residues. The V gene end was trimmed by 5 bases and the J gene end by 7 bases; junction bases not matched to a gene: 8. Per the germline V gene, CDR1 is SEHNR and CDR2 is FQNEAQ (reference sequence). The CDR3 protein is CASSRTGGRDGELFF. The CDR3 DNA follows: TGTGCCAGCAGCCGTACAGGGGGCAGGGACGGGGAGCTGTTTTTT.